This T cell receptor beta chain was observed in a study of blood T cell repertoires in COVID-19. Study background: The samples span acute and convalescent COVID-19 from the United States, Italy and Spain.

Produced via immunoSEQ multiplex PCR; TCRdb's table is partial and in-frame only. Of approximately 300,000 clones in the sample, roughly 89% are singletons; the top ten hold 4.5% to 6.5%. Cohort 3 recovery required two negative PCRs, clearance, or symptom resolution. Trimming removed 7 bases at V and 5 bases at J, with 20 bases between. Germline V lookup: CDR1 SEHNR, CDR2 FQNEAQ (reference sequence). The length of the CDR3 is 15 residues. This TCR was sampled from a man aged 60 to 75 who had recovered from COVID-19. This chain links TRBV7-9 with TRBJ2-5, with D possibly being TRBD2 (5 bases). Material for sequencing was PBMCs or T cells enriched from blood (not recorded which). This CDR3 reads CASTRSRNGGETQYF. CDR3 coding DNA: TGTGCCAGCACCCGATCTAGAAACGGAGGCGAGACCCAGTACTTC.